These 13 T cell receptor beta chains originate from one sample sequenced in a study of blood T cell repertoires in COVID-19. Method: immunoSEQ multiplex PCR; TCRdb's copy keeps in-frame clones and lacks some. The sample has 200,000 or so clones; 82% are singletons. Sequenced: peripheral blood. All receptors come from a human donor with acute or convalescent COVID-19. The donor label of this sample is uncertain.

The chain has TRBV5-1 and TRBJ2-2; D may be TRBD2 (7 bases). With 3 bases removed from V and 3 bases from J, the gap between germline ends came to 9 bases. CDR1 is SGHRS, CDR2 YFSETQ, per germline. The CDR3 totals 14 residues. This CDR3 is CASSWGGYTGELFF. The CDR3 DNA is TGCGCCAGCAGCTGGGGGGGCTACACCGGGGAGCTGTTTTTT.

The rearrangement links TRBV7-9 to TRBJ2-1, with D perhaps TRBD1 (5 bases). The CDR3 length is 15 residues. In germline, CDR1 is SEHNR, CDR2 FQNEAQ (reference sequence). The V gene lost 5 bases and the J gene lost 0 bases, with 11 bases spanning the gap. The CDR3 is CASSLDTFSYNEQFF. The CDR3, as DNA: TGTGCCAGCAGCCTGGACACCTTCTCCTACAATGAGCAGTTCTTC.

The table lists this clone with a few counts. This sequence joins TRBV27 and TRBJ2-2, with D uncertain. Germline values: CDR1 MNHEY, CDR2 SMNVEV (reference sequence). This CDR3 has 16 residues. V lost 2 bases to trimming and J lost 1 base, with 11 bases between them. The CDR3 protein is CASSLRLGWNTGELFF. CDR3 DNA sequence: TGTGCCAGCAGTTTAAGGCTGGGCTGGAACACCGGGGAGCTGTTTTTT.

CDR3 sequence reads: CASSQSGSTDTQYF. CDR3 sequence (DNA): TGTGCCAGCAGCCAAAGCGGGAGTACAGATACGCAGTATTTT. The V gene is TRBV3-1 (or the pseudogene TRBV3-2), the J gene TRBJ2-3; the match to TRBD2 covers 8 bases. J lost 3 bases, V lost 2 bases, and 1 base had no gene match. Germline lookup yields CDR1 LGHDT and CDR2 YNNKEL (reference sequence). The CDR3 extends over 14 amino acids.

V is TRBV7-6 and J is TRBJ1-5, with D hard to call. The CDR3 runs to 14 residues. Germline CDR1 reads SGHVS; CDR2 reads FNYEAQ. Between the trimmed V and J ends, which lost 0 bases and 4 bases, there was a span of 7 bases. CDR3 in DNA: TGTGCCAGCAGCTTAGCCCCCCAAAATCAGCCCCAGCATTTT. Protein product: CASSLAPQNQPQHF.

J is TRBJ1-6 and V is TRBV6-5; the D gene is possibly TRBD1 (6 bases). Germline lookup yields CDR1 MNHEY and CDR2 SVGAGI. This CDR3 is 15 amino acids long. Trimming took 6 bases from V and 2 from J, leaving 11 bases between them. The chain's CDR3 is CASRIQGTYNSPLHF. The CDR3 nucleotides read TGTGCCAGCAGGATACAGGGAACCTATAATTCACCCCTCCACTTT.

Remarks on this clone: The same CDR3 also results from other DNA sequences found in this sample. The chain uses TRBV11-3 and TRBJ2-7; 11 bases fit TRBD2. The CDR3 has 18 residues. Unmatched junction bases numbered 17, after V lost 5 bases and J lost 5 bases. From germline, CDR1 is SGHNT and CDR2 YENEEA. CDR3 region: CASSHRILAGGPENEQYF. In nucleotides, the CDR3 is TGTGCCAGCAGCCACCGAATCCTAGCGGGGGGCCCCGAGAACGAGCAGTACTTC. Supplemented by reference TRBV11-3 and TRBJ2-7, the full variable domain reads EAGVVQSPRYKIIEKKQPVAFWCNPISGHNTLYWYLQNLGQGPELLIRYENEEAVDDSQLPKDRFSAERLKGVDSTLKIQPAELGDSAVYLCASSHRILAGGPENEQYFGPGTRLTVT.

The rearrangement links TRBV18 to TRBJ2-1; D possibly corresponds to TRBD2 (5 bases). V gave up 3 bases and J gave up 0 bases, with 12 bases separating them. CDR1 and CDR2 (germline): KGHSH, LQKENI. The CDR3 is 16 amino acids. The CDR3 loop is CASSPLVGVSYNEQFF. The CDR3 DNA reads TGTGCCAGCTCACCCCTGGTGGGAGTCTCCTACAATGAGCAGTTCTTC.

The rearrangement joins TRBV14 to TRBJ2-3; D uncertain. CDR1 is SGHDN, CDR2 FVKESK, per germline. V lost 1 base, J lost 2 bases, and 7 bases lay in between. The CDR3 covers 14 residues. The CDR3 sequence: CASSQASNTDTQYF. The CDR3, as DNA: TGTGCCAGCAGCCAAGCTAGTAACACAGATACGCAGTATTTT. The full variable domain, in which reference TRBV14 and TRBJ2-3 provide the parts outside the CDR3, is EAGVTQFPSHSVIEKGQTVTLRCDPISGHDNLYWYRRVMGKEIKFLLHFVKESKQDESGMPNNRFLAERTGGTYSTLKVQPAELEDSGVYFCASSQASNTDTQYFGPGTRLTVL.

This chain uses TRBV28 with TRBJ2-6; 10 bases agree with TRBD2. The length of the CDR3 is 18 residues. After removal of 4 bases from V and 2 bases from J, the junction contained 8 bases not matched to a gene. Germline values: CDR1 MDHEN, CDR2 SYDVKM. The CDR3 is CASSWWASGRAGANVLTF. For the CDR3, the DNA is TGTGCCAGCAGTTGGTGGGCTAGCGGGAGAGCTGGGGCCAACGTCCTGACTTTC.

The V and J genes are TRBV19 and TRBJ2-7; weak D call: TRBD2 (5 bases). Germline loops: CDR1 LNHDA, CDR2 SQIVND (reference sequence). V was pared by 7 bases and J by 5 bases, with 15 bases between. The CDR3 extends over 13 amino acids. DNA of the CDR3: TGTGCCAGTACTCAGGACTTCGGGAACGAGCAGTACTTC. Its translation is CASTQDFGNEQYF.

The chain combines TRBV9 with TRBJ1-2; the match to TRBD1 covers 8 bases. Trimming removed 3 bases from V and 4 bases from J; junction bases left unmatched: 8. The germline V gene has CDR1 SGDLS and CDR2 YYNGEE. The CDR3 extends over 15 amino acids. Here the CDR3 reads CASSETGGPSYGYTF. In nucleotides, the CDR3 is TGTGCCAGCAGCGAAACAGGGGGACCGTCCTATGGCTACACCTTC.

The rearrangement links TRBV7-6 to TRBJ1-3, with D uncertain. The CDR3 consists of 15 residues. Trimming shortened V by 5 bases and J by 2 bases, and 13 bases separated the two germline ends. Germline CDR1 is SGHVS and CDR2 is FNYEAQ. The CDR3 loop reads CASSLPPSAGNTIYF. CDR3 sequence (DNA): TGTGCCAGCAGCCTCCCTCCTTCGGCTGGAAACACCATATATTTT.